A selection of T cell receptor beta chains follows, all from one sample in a study of CD4 T cells in relation to SARS-CoV-2 and coronaviruses. Using immunoSEQ multiplex PCR, the repertoire was profiled, and TCRdb retains in-frame clones only, with some absent. The sample contains around 20,000 clones, about 70% of which appear only once. For these receptors, no antigen is known. Sequenced sample: CD4+ T cells from PBMCs, cultured in vitro. All receptors derive from a human donor in good health. CDR3s include the opening cysteine and the closing phenylalanine or tryptophan. Each record gives: CDR3 length, clone size, J gene, D gene, V gene, CDR3 DNA, CDR3 protein. A D gene is named only where the DNA matches it firmly. Part of the rows lack a size; the others show once, few, many or a class for expanded clones.

>17|-|TRBJ2-6|TRBD2|TRBV13
TGTGCCAGCAGCCCGGGACTAGCGGGAGTGGGGGCCAACGTCCTGACTTTC
CASSPGLAGVGANVLTF
>13|-|TRBJ1-2|TRBD1|TRBV2
TGTGCCAGCAGCGGGACAGGGAACTATGGCTACACCTTC
CASSGTGNYGYTF
>13|-|TRBJ2-2|-|TRBV3-1/TRBV3-2
TGTGCCAGCAGCTACTGGAACACCGGGGAGCTGTTTTTT
CASSYWNTGELFF
>14|-|TRBJ1-1|TRBD1|TRBV10-3
TGTGCCATCAGTGTAGCGGGACAGGGCACTGAAGCTTTCTTT
CAISVAGQGTEAFF
>15|-|TRBJ2-7|TRBD1|TRBV24-1
TGTGCCACCAGTGCCCCCGGGACAGGGGTCCACGAGCAGTACTTC
CATSAPGTGVHEQYF
>13|-|TRBJ2-4|-|TRBV20-1
TGCAGTGCTAGTTCCGGGGCCAAAAACATTCAGTACTTC
CSASSGAKNIQYF
>13|-|TRBJ1-1|-|TRBV7-2
TGTGCCAGCAGCAAGGGACCTAACACTGAAGCTTTCTTT
CASSKGPNTEAFF
>14|-|TRBJ2-7|-|TRBV6-5
TGTGCCAGCAGAGCGCGGGACGGGTCCTACGAGCAGTACTTC
CASRARDGSYEQYF
>16|once|TRBJ1-4|-|TRBV6-1
TGTGCCAGCAGTGAAGCTCGTAACGGACCAAATGAAAAACTGTTTTTT
CASSEARNGPNEKLFF
>14|-|TRBJ2-1|-|TRBV19
TGTGCCAGTAGTATGGCGAGCCTGGGGGGTAGGCAGTTCTTC
CASSMASLGGRQFF
>15|-|TRBJ1-5|TRBD1|TRBV3-1/TRBV3-2
TGTGCCAGCAGCCAGGGAGGGGGCGCCAATCAGCCCCAGCATTTT
CASSQGGGANQPQHF
>15|-|TRBJ1-2|-|TRBV9
TGTGCCAGCAGCGCCGGAGGACAGCCGAACTATGGCTACACCTTC
CASSAGGQPNYGYTF
>11|-|TRBJ1-4|-|TRBV20-1
TGCAGTGCTAGAGGGGGGGAAAAACTGTTTTTT
CSARGGEKLFF
>12|-|TRBJ2-3|-|TRBV11-2
TGTGCCAGCAGCTTACGACTACATACGCAGTATTTT
CASSLRLHTQYF
>14|-|TRBJ1-1|-|TRBV11-3
TGTGCCAGCAGCTTGGGGGGCTTGAACACTGAAGCTTTCTTT
CASSLGGLNTEAFF
>16|-|TRBJ2-1|TRBD2|TRBV7-6
TGTGCCAGCAGCAAACCTAGCGGGAGCTCCTACAATGAGCAGTTCTTC
CASSKPSGSSYNEQFF
>15|once|TRBJ2-3|-|TRBV2
TGTGCCAGCAGTGAAGGGAACTTCATCACAGATACGCAGTATTTT
CASSEGNFITDTQYF
>13|-|TRBJ1-2|-|TRBV28
TGTGCCAGCAGTCTTGATGACACCTATGGCTACACCTTC
CASSLDDTYGYTF
>19|-|TRBJ2-5|-|TRBV21-1
TGTGCCAGCAGCATCCCGGAACGGGGACAGGGATTTGAGAGGGAGACCCAGTACTTC
CASSIPERGQGFERETQYF
>16|few|TRBJ2-5|TRBD1|TRBV6-5
TGTGCCAGCAGTTACTCGTCGGGACAGGGGGGTGGGACCCAGTACTTC
CASSYSSGQGGGTQYF
>12|-|TRBJ1-6|-|TRBV10-3
TGTGCCATCGGTACCTATAATTCACCCCTCCACTTT
CAIGTYNSPLHF
>14|once|TRBJ2-4|TRBD1|TRBV3-1/TRBV3-2
TGTGCCAGCAGCCGACAGGGGGCAGGAAACATTCAGTACTTC
CASSRQGAGNIQYF
>14|-|TRBJ1-4|TRBD1|TRBV6-5
TGTGCCAGCAGCCGCGACAGGGAGGGGGAAAAACTGTTTTTT
CASSRDREGEKLFF
>14|-|TRBJ1-4|-|TRBV2
TGTGCCAGCAGCGGGGACGAGAACTATGAAAAACTGTTTTTT
CASSGDENYEKLFF
>14|-|TRBJ1-2|-|TRBV3-1/TRBV3-2
TGTGCCAGCAGCCAAGGGTTAACAGGGCACGGCTACACCTTC
CASSQGLTGHGYTF
>15|-|TRBJ1-5|TRBD1|TRBV4-1
TGCGCCAGCAGCCAGGACAGGACCCAGGCGGTGCCCCAGCATTTT
CASSQDRTQAVPQHF
>15|-|TRBJ1-3|-|TRBV30
TGTGCCTGGAGTACACAAGGCTACTCTGGAAACACCATATATTTT
CAWSTQGYSGNTIYF
>15|few|TRBJ1-1|-|TRBV18
TGTGCCAGCTCACCAGACCCGAATGTGAACACTGAAGCTTTCTTT
CASSPDPNVNTEAFF
>14|-|TRBJ2-2|-|TRBV18
TGTGCCAGCTCACCACGTTCCGACACCGGGGAGCTGTTTTTT
CASSPRSDTGELFF
>15|few|TRBJ1-4|TRBD1|TRBV5-8
TGTGCCAGCAGCCCCCGGGACAGGGGGTATGGAAAACTGTTTTTT
CASSPRDRGYGKLFF
>13|-|TRBJ1-2|-|TRBV3-1/TRBV3-2
TGTGCCAGCAGCCAAGTACGGGACTATGGCTACACCTTC
CASSQVRDYGYTF
>17|-|TRBJ2-2|TRBD2|TRBV6-2/TRBV6-3
TGTGCCAGCAGTGGGAGACTAGCGGCGCCGCGGACCGGGGAGCTGTTTTTT
CASSGRLAAPRTGELFF
>14|few|TRBJ1-1|-|TRBV19
TGTGCCAGTAGTACGGCCGACAGGAACACTGAAGCTTTCTTT
CASSTADRNTEAFF
>15|once|TRBJ2-7|-|TRBV5-1
TGCGCCAGCAGCAAAAGAACAGGAAGCTCCTACGAGCAGTACTTC
CASSKRTGSSYEQYF
>17|-|TRBJ2-2|TRBD1|TRBV7-6
TGTGCCAGCAGCTTAGGTCCAGGGGGCGCGCTCGCCGGGGAGCTGTTTTTT
CASSLGPGGALAGELFF
>15|-|TRBJ2-2|TRBD1|TRBV19
TGTGCCAGTAGTCAGGGGGCGTTTGGGACCGGGGAGCTGTTTTTT
CASSQGAFGTGELFF
>14|-|TRBJ1-6|-|TRBV14
TGTGCCAGCAGCCCAGGGTTTGGTAATTCACCCCTCCACTTT
CASSPGFGNSPLHF
>16|-|TRBJ2-1|TRBD1|TRBV10-3
TGTGCCACCAAGGGGAGTACAGGGGGCAGGTGGAATGAGCAGTTCTTC
CATKGSTGGRWNEQFF
>13|-|TRBJ1-5|-|TRBV2
TGTGCCAGCAGTGAAGGGGCGAATCAGCCCCAGCATTTT
CASSEGANQPQHF
>16|-|TRBJ2-5|-|TRBV7-9
TGTGCCAGCAGCTTAGGAGCGGGTCGCGCCCAAGAGACCCAGTACTTC
CASSLGAGRAQETQYF
>13|-|TRBJ2-7|-|TRBV28
TGTGCCAGCAGTTTATTAGGGGTCCACGAGCAGTACTTC
CASSLLGVHEQYF
>14|-|TRBJ2-2|-|TRBV14
TGTGCCAGCAGCCAAGACGCAGCGGTGGGGGAGCTGTTTTTT
CASSQDAAVGELFF
>15|few|TRBJ1-6|-|TRBV30
TGTGCCTGGAGTGGGGCCAAAGGACATAATTCACCCCTCCACTTT
CAWSGAKGHNSPLHF
>20|-|TRBJ1-5|TRBD1|TRBV7-8
TGTGCCAGCAGCTTAAACCCGGACAGGGGTGGGCCTTTGGGCAATCAGCCCCAGCATTTT
CASSLNPDRGGPLGNQPQHF
>14|-|TRBJ2-1|TRBD2|TRBV10-2
TGCGCCAGCAGTGAGATTAGCGGGAGTAATGAGCAGTTCTTC
CASSEISGSNEQFF
>13|-|TRBJ1-1|-|TRBV12-3/TRBV12-4
TGTGCCAGCAGGAGACAGGTCGACACTGAAGCTTTCTTT
CASRRQVDTEAFF
>16|-|TRBJ2-1|TRBD2|TRBV18
TGTGCCAGCTCAACACTAGCGGCTATCTCCTACAATGAGCAGTTCTTC
CASSTLAAISYNEQFF
>15|-|TRBJ2-7|TRBD1|TRBV18
TGTGCCAGCTCACGGGGACAGGGGCCCTTCTACGAGCAGTACTTC
CASSRGQGPFYEQYF
>16|few|TRBJ2-2|TRBD2|TRBV3-1/TRBV3-2
TGTGCCAGCAGCCGAACTAGCGGGAGATCCGCCGGGGAGCTGTTTTTT
CASSRTSGRSAGELFF
>13|few|TRBJ1-4|-|TRBV24-1
TGTGCCACCCAGGAGACAACTAATGAAAAACTGTTTTTT
CATQETTNEKLFF
>14|-|TRBJ1-3|-|TRBV7-9
TGTGCCAGCAGCTTAGACATCGTACGAAACACCATATATTTT
CASSLDIVRNTIYF
>14|-|TRBJ1-1|-|TRBV29-1
TGCAGCGTTTTCAACAGGGATGGGTACACTGAAGCTTTCTTT
CSVFNRDGYTEAFF
>14|-|TRBJ2-7|-|TRBV14
TGTGCCAGCAGCCTATCTCCTACCTCCTACGAGCAGTACTTC
CASSLSPTSYEQYF
>15|-|TRBJ1-2|TRBD1|TRBV10-3
TGTGCCATCAGCGCCCCGGGACAGGGGATCCATGGCTACACCTTC
CAISAPGQGIHGYTF
>13|-|TRBJ2-2|-|TRBV18
TGTGCCAGCTCACAAACACGCGCCGGGGAGCTGTTTTTT
CASSQTRAGELFF